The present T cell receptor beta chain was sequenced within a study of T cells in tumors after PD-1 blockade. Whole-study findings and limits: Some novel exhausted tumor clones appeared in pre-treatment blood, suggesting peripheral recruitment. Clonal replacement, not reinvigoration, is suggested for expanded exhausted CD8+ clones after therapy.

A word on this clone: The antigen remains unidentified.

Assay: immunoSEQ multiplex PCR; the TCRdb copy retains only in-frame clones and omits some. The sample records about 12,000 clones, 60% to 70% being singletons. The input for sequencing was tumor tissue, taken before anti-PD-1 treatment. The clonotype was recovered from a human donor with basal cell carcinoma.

CDR3 loop: CASSPEAAKNIQYF. The CDR3 DNA reads as TGTGCCAGCAGTCCCGAGGCCGCCAAAAACATTCAGTACTTC. The chain links TRBV6-2 or TRBV6-3 to TRBJ2-4; unclear D gene. Trimming removed 5 bases at V and 1 base at J, with 9 bases between. Germline lookup yields CDR1 MNHEY and CDR2 SVGEGT. The CDR3 is 14 residues long.